This passage covers 20 T cell receptor beta chains from one sample sequenced in a study of T cells in Graves' hyperthyroidism and ophthalmopathy. The CDR3 regions of TCR beta were amplified from RNA transcripts. The TCR CDR3 first-round RT-PCR relied on the HTBI primer set. Via MiXCR, TCRdb re-called the multiplex PCR reads, giving one row per CDR3 protein. Of over 400,000 distinct CDR3 sequences in the sample, under 25% were seen once. The sample taken for sequencing was blood. These receptors were taken from a woman between 65 and 79 years old with Graves' ophthalmopathy.

Many counts were recorded for this clonotype. This chain links TRBV5-1 with TRBJ2-1; 10 positions agree with TRBD2. The CDR3 runs 15 residues. The V gene end was trimmed by 1 base and the J gene end by 7 bases; junction bases not matched to a gene: 5. Germline lookup yields CDR1 SGHRS and CDR2 YFSETQ. For the CDR3, the DNA is TGCGCCAGCAGCTTGATTACTAGCGGGACGAATGAGCAGTTCTTC. This sequence encodes CASSLITSGTNEQFF.

This clonotype was observed a handful of times. The chain carries TRBV7-3 and TRBJ2-1, with 7 nucleotides matching TRBD2. This CDR3 region has 16 residues. V gave up 1 base and J gave up 8 bases; unmatched junction bases: 11. CDR1 and CDR2 from the germline V gene are SGHTA and FQGTGA. For the CDR3, the DNA is TGTGCCAGCAGCTTAATGGGAGGGCCAATTCTTGATGAGCAGTTCTTC. Amino acids: CASSLMGGPILDEQFF.

The rearrangement links TRBV4-3 to TRBJ1-6, with a possible D match to TRBD1 (5 bases). Germline CDR1 and CDR2: LGHNA and YSLEER. The V end lost 1 base, the J end lost 7 bases, and 11 bases lay between the germline ends. This CDR3 region has 15 residues. This chain's CDR3 is CASSQGGRENSPLHF. DNA for the CDR3: TGCGCCAGCAGCCAAGGGGGACGGGAGAATTCACCCCTCCACTTT.

This clonotype was observed at least ten times. The chain combines TRBV7-2 with TRBJ2-7; 7 bases align to TRBD2. The V gene's germline CDR1 is SGHTA and CDR2 FQGNSA. V dropped 5 bases and J dropped 3; count of bases not matched to a gene: 4. The CDR3 extends over 13 amino acids. CDR3 nucleotides: TGTGCCAGCAGCACCCAGCGGGGCTACGAGCAGTACTTC. This encodes CASSTQRGYEQYF.

A remark on this clonotype: Lacking the conserved final phenylalanine or tryptophan, this CDR3 likely reflects a read error. The chain is built from TRBV30 and TRBJ1-5, with D possibly TRBD1 on 5 matching bases. CDR3 length: 15 residues. The germline V and J ends were trimmed by 0 bases and 5 bases, with 14 bases remaining between them. The germline V gene has CDR1 GTSNPN and CDR2 SVGIG (reference sequence). The CDR3: CAWSVASGGDQPQHL. CDR3 bases: TGTGCCTGGAGTGTCGCGTCGGGGGGGGATCAGCCCCAGCATCTT.

The table lists this clonotype with a few counts. The V and J genes are TRBV3-1 and TRBJ2-2; D is unclear. There are 12 residues in the CDR3. The V and J ends lost 4 bases and 4 bases respectively, with 4 bases between them. From germline, CDR1 is LGHDT and CDR2 YNNKEL (reference sequence). The CDR3: CASSPFTGELFF. CDR3 sequence (DNA): TGTGCCAGCAGCCCCTTCACCGGGGAGCTGTTTTTT.

This clonotype was seen more than once but under ten times. The rearrangement uses TRBV12-3 or TRBV12-4 and TRBJ2-1; D might be TRBD2 (5 bases). CDR3 size: 13 residues. Trimming left V 8 bases short and J 9 bases short, with 17 bases between. CDR3 in DNA: TGTGCCAGCGGGTTAAACCGGGAAGGTGAGCAGTTCTTC. This translates into CASGLNREGEQFF.

This clonotype appeared many times. V usage is TRBV5-1 and J usage is TRBJ2-1; weak D call: TRBD1 (5 bases). The germline V gene encodes CDR1 SGHRS and CDR2 YFSETQ. CDR3 length: 12 residues. Trimming stripped 7 bases from V and 4 bases from J, with 9 bases between. This CDR3 reads CASGRQYNEQFF. The CDR3 region has the DNA TGCGCCAGCGGAAGACAGTACAATGAGCAGTTCTTC. Supplemented by reference TRBV5-1 and TRBJ2-1, the full variable domain reads KAGVTQTPRYLIKTRGQQVTLSCSPISGHRSVSWYQQTPGQGLQFLFEYFSETQRNKGNFPGRFSGRQFSNSRSEMNVSTLELGDSALYLCASGRQYNEQFFGPGTRLTVL.

This clonotype was counted many times. This chain connects TRBV7-2 to TRBJ2-2, with TRBD1 matching over 9 bases. In germline, CDR1 is SGHTA, CDR2 FQGNSA. The CDR3 length is 17 residues. The J segment lost 3 bases and the V segment lost 4 bases, leaving 9 bases of the junction unmatched. The CDR3 region is CASSSLPGQGHTGELFF. The CDR3 DNA reads TGTGCCAGCAGCTCGCTCCCGGGACAGGGCCACACCGGGGAGCTGTTTTTT.

J is TRBJ1-1 and V is TRBV5-1, with 11 positions matching TRBD1. V was clipped by 6 bases and J by 4 bases; unmatched bases: 8. The CDR3 covers 15 residues. Per germline, CDR1 SGHRS and CDR2 YFSETQ. The CDR3 DNA reads TGCGCCAGCACCTCCTCCGGGACAGGGGGCACTGAAGCTTTCTTT. Its translation is CASTSSGTGGTEAFF.

This clonotype was observed at least ten times. The chain carries TRBV30 and TRBJ2-7; 9 bases are shared with TRBD2. The J segment lost 7 bases and the V segment lost 4 bases, leaving 5 bases of the junction unmatched. CDR1 is GTSNPN and CDR2 is SVGIG in the germline V gene (reference sequence). The CDR3 extends over 12 amino acids. CDR3 sequence reads: CAWKLAGEEQYF. CDR3 nucleotide sequence: TGTGCCTGGAAGTTAGCGGGAGAAGAGCAGTACTTC.

This sequence joins TRBV7-2 and TRBJ2-1; D might be TRBD1 (6 bases). This CDR3 region has 14 residues. V was pared by 2 bases and J by 9 bases, with 14 bases between. Germline loops: CDR1 SGHTA, CDR2 FQGNSA. CDR3 sequence (DNA): TGTGCCAGCAGCTTAAGGGGGACCGTTGGTGAGCAGTTCTTC. Residues: CASSLRGTVGEQFF.

The V and J genes are TRBV9 and TRBJ1-1; possibly TRBD1 for D (5 bases). Between the trimmed V and J ends, which lost 3 bases and 1 base, there was a span of 13 bases. Germline loops: CDR1 SGDLS, CDR2 YYNGEE. The CDR3 has 15 amino acids. CDR3 sequence (DNA): TGTGCCAGCAGCGGCACAGGAAGGGGGAACACTGAAGCTTTCTTT. Translating gives CASSGTGRGNTEAFF.

The chain uses TRBV20-1 and TRBJ2-1; TRBD2 matches at 7 bases. The CDR3 contains 15 residues. CDR1 is DFQATT, CDR2 SNEGSKA, per germline (reference sequence). V dropped 5 bases and J dropped 6; count of bases not matched to a gene: 13. The CDR3 is CSAAARLARPNEQFF. The CDR3 nucleotides are TGCAGTGCTGCCGCACGACTAGCCCGTCCCAATGAGCAGTTCTTC.

J is TRBJ1-1 and V is TRBV18; D unresolved. Trimming took 2 bases from V and 2 from J, leaving 12 bases between them. The CDR3 has 15 amino acids. Germline-derived CDR1 and CDR2 are KGHSH and LQKENI. In nucleotides, the CDR3 is TGTGCCAGCTCACCAGGGTTAGCCTATAACACTGAAGCTTTCTTT. Amino acid sequence: CASSPGLAYNTEAFF.

The V call is TRBV4-1, the J call TRBJ2-1, with 7 nucleotides matching TRBD2. The CDR3 totals 15 residues. Germline CDR1 reads MGHRA; CDR2 reads YSYEKL. The V and J ends lost 0 bases and 5 bases, in that order; junction bases with no gene match: 4. The CDR3 here is CASSQDGGSHNEQFF. The DNA for the CDR3 is TGCGCCAGCAGCCAAGATGGCGGGAGTCACAATGAGCAGTTCTTC.

The J gene is TRBJ2-1, the V gene TRBV19; possible D gene TRBD1, 5 bases. Per germline, CDR1 LNHDA and CDR2 SQIVND (reference sequence). The CDR3 is made up of 15 amino acids. Trimming took off 6 bases at V and 0 bases at J, with 12 bases between the two ends. The CDR3 DNA reads TGTGCCAGTAGAGGTCAGGGCAGCTCCTACAATGAGCAGTTCTTC. The encoded protein is CASRGQGSSYNEQFF.

A remark on this clonotype: Because it lacks the conserved phenylalanine or tryptophan at the end, this CDR3 is likely a read error. This rearrangement joins TRBV20-1 to TRBJ1-2; D may be TRBD1 (6 bases). Looked up from germline, CDR1 is DFQATT and CDR2 is SNEGSKA (reference sequence). The V gene lost 3 bases and the J gene lost 6 bases, with 17 bases spanning the gap. The CDR3 is made up of 14 amino acids. The CDR3, as DNA: TGCAGTGCTAGTAGTGGGATCTACAGGGATGGCTACACCCTC. This codes for CSASSGIYRDGYTL.

The chain has TRBV28 and TRBJ2-7, with 9 bases that match TRBD1. CDR1 MDHEN and CDR2 SYDVKM come from the germline V gene. The CDR3 loop spans 14 amino acids. Trimming removed 6 bases from V and 7 bases from J; junction bases left unmatched: 10. The chain's CDR3 is CASRPLGQGGEQYF. Written as DNA, the CDR3 is TGTGCCAGCAGACCGCTGGGACAGGGAGGGGAGCAGTACTTC.

The J gene is TRBJ2-1, the V gene TRBV19, with TRBD2 identical over 14 bases. Trimming at V came to 10 bases and at J to 7 bases, leaving 6 bases not matched to a gene. The CDR3 totals 14 residues. In germline, CDR1 is LNHDA, CDR2 SQIVND (reference sequence). This CDR3 is CATKTSGRGNEQFF. Written as DNA, the CDR3 is TGTGCCACTAAGACTAGCGGGAGGGGTAATGAGCAGTTCTTC.